These 22 T cell receptor beta chains share one sample of origin, sequenced in a study of T cell changes during pregnancy in multiple sclerosis. Here immunoSEQ multiplex PCR was the method, and the copy in TCRdb shows in-frame clones only, minus some. The sample contains more than 50,000 clones, 90% to 95% of which appear only once. Specimen: CD8+ T cells from peripheral blood mononuclear cells, collected after pregnancy. Receptors originate from a female donor with multiple sclerosis, enrolled in a pregnancy study.

The gene calls are TRBV19 and TRBJ2-7; TRBD1 is a possible D gene (5 bases). Trimming shortened V by 2 bases and J by 2 bases, and 10 bases separated the two germline ends. The CDR3 contains 14 residues. The germline gives CDR1 LNHDA, CDR2 SQIVND (reference sequence). The CDR3 DNA follows: TGTGCCAGTAGTATATCAGGGAAGGCCTACGAGCAGTACTTC. This gives the protein CASSISGKAYEQYF.

This clone was picked up one time. The chain couples TRBV27 to TRBJ1-1; maybe TRBD1 (6 bases). The CDR3 is made up of 22 amino acids. Trimming removed 3 bases at V and 1 base at J, with 33 bases between. Looked up from germline, CDR1 is MNHEY and CDR2 is SMNVEV (reference sequence). The CDR3 DNA follows: TGTGCCAGCAGTTTGGGTCCAGTCATCTCTTACAGGGCGTTGGGGAAGAACACTGAAGCTTTCTTT. It yields the protein CASSLGPVISYRALGKNTEAFF.

This clone was picked up one time. The chain carries TRBV28 and TRBJ2-7, with a weak D call TRBD2 (5 bases). V was shortened by 3 bases and J by 3 bases, with 9 bases between the two germline ends. From germline, CDR1 is MDHEN and CDR2 SYDVKM. This CDR3 has 13 residues. CDR3 region: CASSFSTSYEQYF. The CDR3 region has the DNA TGTGCCAGCAGTTTTTCAACTAGCTACGAGCAGTACTTC.

The chain is built from TRBV5-1 and TRBJ2-1, with TRBD1 as a possible D gene (6 bases). This CDR3 spans 15 amino acids. Germline CDR1 and CDR2: SGHRS and YFSETQ. V lost 0 bases, J lost 3 bases, and 10 bases lay in between. CDR3 amino acids: CASSLEQGLYNEQFF. Here the CDR3 DNA reads TGCGCCAGCAGCTTGGAACAGGGTCTCTACAATGAGCAGTTCTTC.

The chain is built from TRBV5-1 and TRBJ2-7; 9 bases are shared with TRBD1. With V trimmed by 0 bases and J by 3 bases, 10 bases remained unmatched. CDR3 length equals 17 residues. Per germline, CDR1 SGHRS and CDR2 YFSETQ. The DNA for the CDR3 is TGCGCCAGCAGCTTGGCCTCCAGGACAGGGGTGGTCTACGAGCAGTACTTC. This sequence encodes CASSLASRTGVVYEQYF.

This clone was seen only once. The chain combines TRBV19 with TRBJ1-2; 9 nucleotides line up with TRBD1. The CDR3 runs to 12 residues. The V gene's germline CDR1 is LNHDA and CDR2 SQIVND (reference sequence). V gave up 9 bases and J gave up 5 bases; unmatched junction bases: 4. Here the CDR3 reads CASQQGAYGYTF. The CDR3 DNA is TGTGCCAGCCAACAGGGGGCTTATGGCTACACCTTC.

In DNA form, the CDR3 reads TGTGCCAGCAGCTCTAGCGGGAATTGGTATTTT. Amino acid sequence: CASSSSGNWYF. The V call is TRBV7-6, the J call TRBJ2-3; TRBD2 aligns across 9 bases. The CDR3 loop spans 11 amino acids. Germline V lookup: CDR1 SGHVS, CDR2 FNYEAQ. Losses at the gene ends were 4 bases for V and 14 bases for J; bases not matched to a gene: 4.

The J gene is TRBJ1-5, the V gene TRBV4-1; D perhaps matches TRBD1 (5 bases). Germline V gives CDR1 MGHRA, CDR2 YSYEKL. CDR3 length: 15 residues. Between the trimmed V and J ends, which lost 1 base and 6 bases, there was a span of 13 bases. CDR3 sequence (DNA): TGCGCCAGCAGCCAAGCCAGGGATGCTGTTCAGCCCCAGCATTTT. Protein: CASSQARDAVQPQHF.

CDR3 amino acids: CASSLAGGWGSYNEQFF. Here the CDR3 DNA reads TGTGCCAGTAGTTTAGCGGGAGGGTGGGGGTCCTACAATGAGCAGTTCTTC. The chain is built from TRBV19 and TRBJ2-1; TRBD2 matches at 11 bases. Per the germline V gene, CDR1 is LNHDA and CDR2 is SQIVND (reference sequence). V shed 5 bases and J 1 base; nucleotides not matched to a gene: 7. This CDR3 has 17 amino acids. The variable domain in full, completed from reference TRBV19 and TRBJ2-1, reads DGGITQSPKYLFRKEGQNVTLSCEQNLNHDAMYWYRQDPGQGLRLIYYSQIVNDFQKGDIAEGYSVSREKKESFPLTVTSAQKNPTAFYLCASSLAGGWGSYNEQFFGPGTRLTVL.

The V call is TRBV13, the J call TRBJ2-7, with 7 bases aligning to TRBD1. Germline-derived CDR1 and CDR2 are PRHDT and FYEKMQ (reference sequence). The CDR3 runs 13 residues. Unmatched junction bases numbered 6, after V lost 5 bases and J lost 5 bases. CDR3: CASSTRQGNEQYF. For the CDR3, the DNA is TGTGCCAGCAGCACCCGACAGGGTAACGAGCAGTACTTC.

The chain couples TRBV29-1 to TRBJ2-2; no definite D call. The CDR3 is 13 amino acids. V dropped 2 bases and J dropped 1 base, with 5 bases sitting between them. Germline V gene data show CDR1 as SQVTM and CDR2 as ANQGSEA. The CDR3 is CSVEPGNTGELFF. In DNA form, the CDR3 reads TGCAGCGTTGAACCAGGGAACACCGGGGAGCTGTTTTTT.

The chain couples TRBV27 to TRBJ2-7, with D perhaps matching TRBD1 (6 bases). This CDR3 is 15 amino acids long. Germline assignment: CDR1 MNHEY and CDR2 SMNVEV (reference sequence). The V and J ends lost 0 bases and 2 bases respectively, with 11 bases between them. The CDR3: CASSLSGGRTYEQYF. DNA of the CDR3: TGTGCCAGCAGTTTATCAGGGGGACGGACCTACGAGCAGTACTTC.

The chain is built from TRBV7-9 and TRBJ2-2; 11 nucleotides agree with TRBD2. The CDR3 extends over 17 amino acids. Germline V gene sequence: CDR1 SEHNR, CDR2 FQNEAQ (reference sequence). V was clipped by 3 bases and J by 5 bases; unmatched bases: 8. CDR3 sequence (DNA): TGTGCCAGCAGCTTCATAGCGGGAGGGCGGATGACCGGGGAGCTGTTTTTT. The encoded protein is CASSFIAGGRMTGELFF.

This chain uses TRBV4-1 with TRBJ2-3; TRBD1 agrees at 7 bases. Germline lookup yields CDR1 MGHRA and CDR2 YSYEKL. Unmatched junction bases numbered 7, after V lost 2 bases and J lost 2 bases. The CDR3 consists of 16 residues. The CDR3 reads CASSQLDRANTDTQYF. DNA of the CDR3: TGCGCCAGCAGCCAACTCGACAGGGCTAACACAGATACGCAGTATTTT.

This chain uses TRBV2 with TRBJ1-1, with unresolved D. The CDR3 has 11 amino acids. V was pared by 1 base and J by 8 bases, with 5 bases between. The germline V gene has CDR1 SNHLY and CDR2 FYNNEI. CDR3 nucleotide sequence: TGTGCCAGCAGTGAAGGTGAGGAAGCTTTCTTT. Amino acids: CASSEGEEAFF.

The chain couples TRBV5-1 to TRBJ2-7, with D possibly matching TRBD1 (7 bases). The V end was cut by 3 bases, the J end by 6 bases, with 13 bases between. Germline loops: CDR1 SGHRS, CDR2 YFSETQ. The CDR3 covers 13 residues. The CDR3 bases are TGCGCCAGCAGCTGGCGGGACAGATCCGAGCAGTACTTC. Translated, it gives CASSWRDRSEQYF.

J is TRBJ1-1 and V is TRBV19; D ambiguous. From germline, CDR1 is LNHDA and CDR2 SQIVND (reference sequence). Deletions cut 5 bases from V and 1 base from J, with 8 bases between. The CDR3 totals 13 residues. CDR3: CASSLSQNTEAFF. The CDR3 nucleotides are TGTGCCAGTAGTCTGAGCCAGAACACTGAAGCTTTCTTT.

The J gene is TRBJ1-2, the V gene TRBV5-4; no reliable D call. The germline V gene encodes CDR1 SGHNT and CDR2 YYREEE (reference sequence). Trimming shortened V by 3 bases and J by 6 bases, and 18 bases separated the two germline ends. This CDR3 comprises 15 residues. Here the CDR3 DNA reads TGTGCCAGCAGCTCCCCCCCGAGCCTAGAGGATGGCTACACCTTC. Translating it yields CASSSPPSLEDGYTF.

V is TRBV4-3 and J is TRBJ1-1; TRBD1 might be the D (5 bases). V gave up 7 bases and J gave up 0 bases, with 12 bases separating them. CDR1 is LGHNA and CDR2 is YSLEER in the germline V gene. CDR3 size: 14 residues. CDR3 residues: CASTPGVVNTEAFF. CDR3 sequence (DNA): TGCGCCAGCACACCGGGGGTTGTGAACACTGAAGCTTTCTTT.

V gene TRBV7-6 combines with J gene TRBJ2-5, with a weak D call TRBD1 (5 bases). The V and J ends lost 1 base and 2 bases respectively, with 11 bases between them. CDR1 is SGHVS and CDR2 is FNYEAQ in the germline V gene. The CDR3 is 15 amino acids. Here the CDR3 reads CASSLVAGRQETQYF. The CDR3 DNA follows: TGTGCCAGCAGCTTAGTGGCAGGGCGACAAGAGACCCAGTACTTC.

This clone was seen a few times. The rearrangement links TRBV29-1 to TRBJ2-3; 12 bases map to TRBD2. V lost 4 bases to trimming and J lost 5 bases; unmatched junction nucleotides: 7. The CDR3 spans 15 residues. Germline CDR1 reads SQVTM; CDR2 reads ANQGSEA. In nucleotides, the CDR3 is TGCAGCGTTGGGCTAGCGGGAGGGTGGCAAGATACGCAGTATTTT. Protein sequence: CSVGLAGGWQDTQYF.

The chain has TRBV6-5 and TRBJ1-1; 8 nucleotides match TRBD1. The germline V gene encodes CDR1 MNHEY and CDR2 SVGAGI. This CDR3 has 13 residues. J lost 5 bases, V lost 4 bases, and 3 bases had no gene match. The CDR3 is CASSSRGRTEAFF. CDR3 nucleotide sequence: TGTGCCAGCAGTTCCAGGGGGCGGACTGAAGCTTTCTTT.